This TCR beta chain originates from a study of T cells in pancreatic ductal adenocarcinoma. The study, taken as a whole, reports: Tumor and blood clonality did not differ significantly, about 0.11 versus 0.078. The resected pancreatic cancer cohort was biased toward the minority with early-stage disease.

CDR3 length equals 16 residues. V gave up 0 bases and J gave up 5 bases; unmatched junction bases: 5. Germline V gives CDR1 SGHRS, CDR2 YFSETQ. Surgery without prior neoadjuvant therapy was the treatment of the selected pancreatic ductal adenocarcinoma patients. Repertoires were generated with immunoSEQ multiplex PCR, while TCRdb's copy carries only in-frame clones and drops some. The sample carries roughly 100,000 clones, nearly 95% recorded once. This clone was seen just once. Its antigen is unknown. The specimen was PBMCs. The TCR originated in a human donor with pancreatic ductal adenocarcinoma. The chain employs TRBV5-1 and TRBJ2-5; 12 nucleotides match TRBD1. CDR3 loop: CASSLVGTGGEETQYF. In nucleotides, the CDR3 is TGCGCCAGCAGCTTGGTAGGGACAGGGGGCGAGGAGACCCAGTACTTC.